What follows are 16 T cell receptor beta chains derived from one specimen sequenced in a study of CD8+ T cells in alopecia areata. RNA was isolated and reverse transcribed to cDNA, the sequencing template. Some clones are missing from TCRdb's copy, which holds only in-frame ones; the method was immunoSEQ multiplex PCR. The sample carries over 90,000 clones, roughly 50% recorded once. The sequenced sample was CD4+ T cells sorted from blood. Receptors were obtained from a human donor in good health.

V and J are TRBV27 and TRBJ1-6; 8 bases line up with TRBD1. Looked up from germline, CDR1 is MNHEY and CDR2 is SMNVEV (reference sequence). The CDR3 consists of 15 residues. The V and J ends lost 8 bases and 0 bases, in that order; junction bases with no gene match: 3. DNA of the CDR3: TGTGCCAGCCAGGGGACAGGCTCCTATAATTCACCCCTCCACTTT. As protein: CASQGTGSYNSPLHF.

This sequence joins TRBV6-5 and TRBJ1-5; TRBD1 aligns across 12 bases. From germline, CDR1 is MNHEY and CDR2 SVGAGI. J gave up 9 bases and V 2 bases, and 5 bases lay outside the gene matches. The CDR3 runs 15 residues. CDR3 in amino acids: CASSYGGQGARPQHF. The CDR3 region has the DNA TGTGCCAGCAGTTACGGGGGACAGGGGGCGAGGCCCCAGCATTTT.

The rearrangement uses TRBV4-3 and TRBJ1-5; the D is unclear. There are 13 residues in the CDR3. With 0 bases removed from V and 7 bases from J, the gap between germline ends came to 7 bases. Looked up from germline, CDR1 is LGHNA and CDR2 is YSLEER. The CDR3 here is CASSQDPGQPQHF. The CDR3 DNA follows: TGCGCCAGCAGCCAAGACCCGGGGCAGCCCCAGCATTTT.

This clone was seen only once. The CDR3: CSVSGVTEAFF. In DNA, the CDR3 is TGCAGCGTTTCAGGGGTGACTGAAGCTTTCTTT. The chain carries TRBV29-1 and TRBJ1-1, with D perhaps TRBD1 (6 bases). The CDR3 sequence is 11 residues long. Germline V lookup: CDR1 SQVTM, CDR2 ANQGSEA. V was cut by 5 bases and J by 5 bases, with 9 bases left in between.

This chain joins TRBV5-1 and TRBJ2-3; D is unclear. V dropped 0 bases and J dropped 2 bases, with 1 base sitting between them. CDR3 length: 12 residues. Looked up from germline, CDR1 is SGHRS and CDR2 is YFSETQ. In nucleotides, the CDR3 is TGCGCCAGCAGCTTGGCCACAGATACGCAGTATTTT. Residues: CASSLATDTQYF. The entire variable domain, with the rest obtained from reference TRBV5-1 and TRBJ2-3, is as follows: KAGVTQTPRYLIKTRGQQVTLSCSPISGHRSVSWYQQTPGQGLQFLFEYFSETQRNKGNFPGRFSGRQFSNSRSEMNVSTLELGDSALYLCASSLATDTQYFGPGTRLTVL.

The V call is TRBV9, the J call TRBJ1-2; 8 bases align to TRBD1. The ends lost 0 bases at V and 9 bases at J; junction bases unmatched: 7. There are 14 residues in the CDR3. Germline loops: CDR1 SGDLS, CDR2 YYNGEE. Here the CDR3 DNA reads TGTGCCAGCAGCGTAGACCCAGGGGGCGTTAGCTACACCTTC. Encoded protein: CASSVDPGGVSYTF. The variable domain in full, completed from reference TRBV9 and TRBJ1-2, reads DSGVTQTPKHLITATGQRVTLRCSPRSGDLSVYWYQQSLDQGLQFLIQYYNGEERAKGNILERFSAQQFPDLHSELNLSSLELGDSALYFCASSVDPGGVSYTFGSGTRLTVV.

V gene TRBV10-3 combines with J gene TRBJ2-5, with 9 nucleotides matching TRBD1. V lost 4 bases, J lost 2 bases, and 8 bases stayed unmatched. The CDR3 has 16 residues. Germline V CDR1 and CDR2: ENHRY, SYGVKD. The CDR3 loop reads CAISGTGTGRQETQYF. The DNA for the CDR3 is TGTGCCATCAGTGGCACCGGGACAGGGCGGCAAGAGACCCAGTACTTC.

The V and J genes are TRBV7-9 and TRBJ1-2; D gene ambiguous. The CDR3 spans 14 residues. Germline V gene data show CDR1 as SEHNR and CDR2 as FQNEAQ (reference sequence). The V end was cut by 0 bases, the J end by 1 base, with 6 bases between. CDR3 coding DNA: TGTGCCAGCAGCTTAGCTGAGATTAACTATGGCTACACCTTC. This sequence encodes CASSLAEINYGYTF.

V gene TRBV11-2 combines with J gene TRBJ2-5, with TRBD2 matching over 8 bases. The CDR3 has 16 residues. Germline CDR1 is SGHAT and CDR2 is FQNNGV. J was trimmed by 3 bases and V by 2 bases; bases with no gene match: 8. CDR3 sequence: CASSLRVSGVKETQYF. The CDR3 nucleotides are TGTGCCAGCAGCTTAAGGGTTAGCGGGGTAAAAGAGACCCAGTACTTC.

The chain recombines TRBV29-1 with TRBJ1-2; 11 bases are shared with TRBD1. The germline V gene encodes CDR1 SQVTM and CDR2 ANQGSEA. Trimming at V came to 7 bases and at J to 3 bases, leaving 4 bases not matched to a gene. This CDR3 is 13 amino acids long. The CDR3 DNA is TGCAGCGCGGGGGACAGGGGGGACTATGGCTACACCTTC. This gives the protein CSAGDRGDYGYTF. Full variable domain (rest looked up from reference TRBV29-1 and TRBJ1-2): SAVISQKPSRDICQRGTSLTIQCQVDSQVTMMFWYRQQPGQSLTLIATANQGSEATYESGFVIDKFPISRPNLTFSTLTVSNMSPEDSSIYLCSAGDRGDYGYTFGSGTRLTVV.

This clone was detected only a few times. The chain has TRBV18 and TRBJ2-3, with D possibly TRBD2 on 5 matching bases. There are 15 residues in the CDR3. The V gene's germline CDR1 is KGHSH and CDR2 LQKENI. The V end lost 1 base, the J end lost 0 bases, and 8 bases lay between the germline ends. CDR3 coding DNA: TGTGCCAGCTCACCACGAGCGGATAGCACAGATACGCAGTATTTT. Its protein product is CASSPRADSTDTQYF.

The CDR3 protein is CAWSSGADNEQFF. DNA for the CDR3: TGTGCCTGGAGTTCCGGGGCGGACAATGAGCAGTTCTTC. This rearrangement joins TRBV30 to TRBJ2-1, with D perhaps matching TRBD1 or TRBD2 (5 bases each). This CDR3 comprises 13 residues. V was cut by 2 bases and J by 5 bases, with 10 bases left in between. Germline assignment: CDR1 GTSNPN and CDR2 SVGIG (reference sequence).

The V gene is TRBV29-1, the J gene TRBJ2-2, with TRBD1 matching over 8 bases. V was pared by 5 bases and J by 3 bases, with 8 bases of the junction left unmatched. Germline V gives CDR1 SQVTM, CDR2 ANQGSEA. CDR3 length: 15 residues. The CDR3 here is CSVLTGDTYTGELFF. The CDR3 bases are TGCAGCGTTCTGACAGGGGACACGTACACCGGGGAGCTGTTTTTT.

V is TRBV29-1 and J is TRBJ1-1; the D gene is possibly TRBD1 (5 bases). Trimming pared 7 bases from V and 6 bases from J, leaving 12 bases between. The length of the CDR3 is 11 residues. Germline V gene lookup returns CDR1 SQVTM and CDR2 ANQGSEA. CDR3 residues: CSASDRAEAFF. In DNA, the CDR3 is TGCAGCGCCTCCGACAGAGCTGAAGCTTTCTTT.

This chain links TRBV29-1 with TRBJ2-5; 14 bases align to TRBD2. J was trimmed by 5 bases and V by 6 bases; bases with no gene match: 5. Germline V lookup: CDR1 SQVTM, CDR2 ANQGSEA. The CDR3 runs to 14 residues. The DNA for the CDR3 is TGCAGCGTCGGACTAGCGGGGGGTAGGGAGACCCAGTACTTC. Translated, it gives CSVGLAGGRETQYF.

A single count supports this clone. The DNA of the CDR3 is TGTGCCAGCAAGGACAGAACATCTTCCTACGAGCAGTACTTC. This codes for CASKDRTSSYEQYF. The gene calls are TRBV2 and TRBJ2-7, with a possible D match to TRBD1 (6 bases). The CDR3 contains 14 residues. The ends were cut back, 7 bases at V and 1 base at J, with 14 bases in the middle. Germline CDR1 reads SNHLY; CDR2 reads FYNNEI.